This TCR beta chain originates from a study of blood T cell repertoires in COVID-19. The wider study: PBMCs, B-cell-depleted T cells, or T cells were the source of the cDNA or gDNA that made up the material.

Germline V CDR1 and CDR2: SEHNR, FQNEAQ (reference sequence). The CDR3 is 14 residues long. The V end lost 5 bases, the J end lost 2 bases, and 13 bases lay between the germline ends. Authors' analysis steps: Researchers report that nucleated cell counts were estimated from reference gene primer amplification. Data came from immunoSEQ multiplex PCR; TCRdb stores just in-frame clones and leaves some out. V and J calls and clone size are copied from that table; D and trimming were computed from the DNA. This sample carries roughly 200,000 clones, more than 80% of them seen once, and the ten largest clones take roughly 11%. Patients at the Seattle site were enrolled during active infection and followed longitudinally.

The V call is TRBV7-9, the J call TRBJ2-7, with D perhaps TRBD2 (5 bases). Sequenced material: peripheral blood. This receptor was obtained from a woman aged 40-49 years with COVID-19, enrolled during active disease. CDR3 in DNA: TGTGCCAGCAGCCAAAGGACTCGCACCTACGAGCAGTACTTC. Its protein is CASSQRTRTYEQYF.